The entry below describes one T cell receptor (beta chain). Its antigen is undetermined. Losses at the gene ends were 4 bases for V and 2 bases for J; bases not matched to a gene: 8. The germline V gene has CDR1 SGHTA and CDR2 FQGTGA. The length of the CDR3 is 16 residues. The data belong to a study of T-cell reconstitution after alpha-beta-depleted transplantation in children. The TCRbeta library was prepared with unique molecular identifiers. Each CDR3 protein is one row after TCRdb ran MiXCR on the PCR reads. The table includes roughly 400,000 distinct CDR3 sequences, roughly 43% detected once. Study-wide findings and caveats: From newly produced T cells came most of the T-cell counts and diversity one year after transplant. Day-60 TCRbeta diversity that was high in some patients was derived from surviving recipient T cells and thymic progenitors. Expanded clones from the graft, numbering several hundred, reportedly supplied alpha-beta T cells about two months after transplant.

The clonotype comes from a girl under 10 years old with aplastic anemia, due to receive a stem cell transplant. The starting material was PBMCs, obtained before TCRalphabeta/CD19-depleted stem cell transplant. This chain links TRBV7-3 with TRBJ2-1, with 7 bases that match TRBD2. As DNA, the CDR3 is TGTGCCAGCAGCTCCCAGACTAGCTGGGCCTACAATGAGCAGTTCTTC. Protein: CASSSQTSWAYNEQFF.